Listed below are T cell receptor beta chains from one sample, sequenced in a study of T cell changes during pregnancy in multiple sclerosis. TCRdb's copy holds only in-frame clones and misses some; the assay was immunoSEQ multiplex PCR. The repertoire consists of under 75,000 clones, with 91% occurring once and the leading ten covering about 2.1%. The material sequenced was peripheral blood, taken in the first trimester of pregnancy. The receptors shown here come from a female donor with multiple sclerosis, enrolled in a pregnancy study. The CDR3 runs from the conserved cysteine through the conserved F or W. The D gene is left open where the match is weak. For some rows the clone size is stated as once, few or many, or as a class when expanded; others skip it.

D gene: -
J gene: TRBJ2-1
clone size: -
V gene: TRBV6-4
CDR3 DNA: TGTGCCAGCAGTGTTTTTTCTAGCGTGAATGAGCAGTTCTTC
CDR3 protein: CASSVFSSVNEQFF

D gene: TRBD2
J gene: TRBJ2-3
clone size: -
V gene: TRBV28
CDR3 DNA: TGTGCCAGCAGCCCCTCACGGATATGGCGGGAGGGCCAGGATACGCAGTATTTT
CDR3 protein: CASSPSRIWREGQDTQYF

D gene: TRBD2
J gene: TRBJ2-2
clone size: -
V gene: TRBV7-9
CDR3 DNA: TGTGCCAGCAGCTGGACTAGGCACACCGGGGAGCTGTTTTTT
CDR3 protein: CASSWTRHTGELFF

D gene: -
J gene: TRBJ1-3
clone size: -
V gene: TRBV28
CDR3 DNA: TGTGCCAGCAGTTTCCCCGGGTGGACTGGAAACACCATATATTTT
CDR3 protein: CASSFPGWTGNTIYF

D gene: TRBD1
J gene: TRBJ1-2
clone size: -
V gene: TRBV15
CDR3 DNA: TGTGCCACCAGCAGAGGGACCTTCGGGACAGGGGACGGCTACACCTTC
CDR3 protein: CATSRGTFGTGDGYTF

D gene: -
J gene: TRBJ2-5
clone size: -
V gene: TRBV11-3
CDR3 DNA: TGTGCCAGCAGCTTAGGGGGAGTGATGGAAGAGACCCAGTACTTC
CDR3 protein: CASSLGGVMEETQYF

D gene: -
J gene: TRBJ2-1
clone size: once
V gene: TRBV5-1
CDR3 DNA: TGCGCCAGCAGCTTCGCAAGGGGGCCGGTAGCGGACAATGAGCAGTTCTTC
CDR3 protein: CASSFARGPVADNEQFF

D gene: -
J gene: TRBJ1-1
clone size: few
V gene: TRBV10-3
CDR3 DNA: TGTGCCATCAGAGGCGGGCCCGTGGGGACTGAAGCTTTCTTT
CDR3 protein: CAIRGGPVGTEAFF

D gene: -
J gene: TRBJ1-5
clone size: few
V gene: TRBV7-8
CDR3 DNA: TGTGCCAGCAGCTTCAGGGGCAGCCAGCCCCAGCATTTT
CDR3 protein: CASSFRGSQPQHF

D gene: TRBD1
J gene: TRBJ2-1
clone size: -
V gene: TRBV5-4
CDR3 DNA: TGTGCCAGCAGCTTGCAGGGGGCCTACAATGAGCAGTTCTTC
CDR3 protein: CASSLQGAYNEQFF

D gene: TRBD1
J gene: TRBJ2-7
clone size: -
V gene: TRBV27
CDR3 DNA: TGTGCCAGCAGTTTATCGATGTTACAGGGGACCGAGCAGTACTTC
CDR3 protein: CASSLSMLQGTEQYF

D gene: -
J gene: TRBJ2-5
clone size: -
V gene: TRBV6-1
CDR3 DNA: TGTGCCAGCAGTGAGGCCGACAGGAACCAAGAGACCCAGTACTTC
CDR3 protein: CASSEADRNQETQYF

D gene: TRBD2
J gene: TRBJ2-1
clone size: -
V gene: TRBV5-1
CDR3 DNA: TGCGCCAGCAGCTTGGGACTAGCGGGAGGGCCGGATGAGCAGTTCTTC
CDR3 protein: CASSLGLAGGPDEQFF

D gene: -
J gene: TRBJ1-4
clone size: -
V gene: TRBV5-1
CDR3 DNA: TGCGCCAGCAGCCCGGACAGCTTTAATGAAAAACTGTTTTTT
CDR3 protein: CASSPDSFNEKLFF

D gene: -
J gene: TRBJ1-2
clone size: -
V gene: TRBV19
CDR3 DNA: TGTGCCAGTAGTATACCGCAAGTCGGTGGCTACACCTTC
CDR3 protein: CASSIPQVGGYTF

D gene: TRBD1
J gene: TRBJ1-5
clone size: once
V gene: TRBV6-1
CDR3 DNA: TGTGCCAGCAGTGGAGGGGGACAGGGCCTAAATCAGCCCCAGCATTTT
CDR3 protein: CASSGGGQGLNQPQHF

D gene: -
J gene: TRBJ1-3
clone size: -
V gene: TRBV5-1
CDR3 DNA: TGCGCCAGCATGGAGGGCTCATCGGGAAACACCATATATTTT
CDR3 protein: CASMEGSSGNTIYF

D gene: -
J gene: TRBJ1-2
clone size: -
V gene: TRBV28
CDR3 DNA: TGTGCCAGCAGCAAAAGAGCTAACTATGGCTACACCTTC
CDR3 protein: CASSKRANYGYTF

D gene: -
J gene: TRBJ1-1
clone size: -
V gene: TRBV27
CDR3 DNA: TGTGCCAGCAGTTATGGGAGTGAAGCTTTCTTT
CDR3 protein: CASSYGSEAFF

D gene: TRBD2
J gene: TRBJ2-2
clone size: -
V gene: TRBV9
CDR3 DNA: TGTGCCAGCAGCTCCGGACTAGCGGGGGGAACCGGGGAGCTGTTTTTT
CDR3 protein: CASSSGLAGGTGELFF

D gene: TRBD2
J gene: TRBJ2-3
clone size: -
V gene: TRBV6-5
CDR3 DNA: TGTGCCAGCAGTTCCTTACTAGCGGGAGGCACAGATACGCAGTATTTT
CDR3 protein: CASSSLLAGGTDTQYF

D gene: TRBD2
J gene: TRBJ2-3
clone size: -
V gene: TRBV19
CDR3 DNA: TGTGCCAGTTCTACGACTAGCGGCTCAACAGATACGCAGTATTTT
CDR3 protein: CASSTTSGSTDTQYF